This TCR beta chain was captured in a study of cytomegalovirus exposure and HLA in healthy donors. Study findings and constraints: A further, later analysis showed that HLA-associated TCR beta chains (compared with equally common others) were more clonally expanded. Among the most significant clusters, several appeared linked to common viral pathogens in a later analysis.

This clone was seen a few times. The antigen remains undetermined. The ends were cut back, 3 bases at V and 1 base at J, with 13 bases in the middle. Germline V gene lookup returns CDR1 SGHRS and CDR2 YFSETQ. This CDR3 region has 15 residues. PCR amplification relied on 60 Vbeta primers (plus 13 Jbeta primers). TCRdb's copy holds only in-frame clones and misses some; the assay was immunoSEQ multiplex PCR. This table has roughly 150,000 clones, roughly 80% appearing once. Sequencing used PBMCs. This chain uses TRBV5-1 with TRBJ1-1; possible D gene TRBD1, 6 bases. This sequence originates from a man over 45 in good health and CMV-seropositive. In DNA form, the CDR3 reads TGCGCCAGCAGCTCCTCGACAGGAGGGAACACTGAAGCTTTCTTT. As protein: CASSSSTGGNTEAFF.